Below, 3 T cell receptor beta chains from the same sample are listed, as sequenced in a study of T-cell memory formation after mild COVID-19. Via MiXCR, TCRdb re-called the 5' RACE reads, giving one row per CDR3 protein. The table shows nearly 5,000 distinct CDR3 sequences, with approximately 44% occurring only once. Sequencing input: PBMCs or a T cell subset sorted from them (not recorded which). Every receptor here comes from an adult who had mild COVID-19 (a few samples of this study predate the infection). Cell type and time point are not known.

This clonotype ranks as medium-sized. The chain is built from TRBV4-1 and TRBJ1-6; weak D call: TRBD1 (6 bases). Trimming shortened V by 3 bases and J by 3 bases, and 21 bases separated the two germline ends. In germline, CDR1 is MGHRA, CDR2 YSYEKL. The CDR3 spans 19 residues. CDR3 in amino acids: CASSHQGVSAGDYNSPLHF. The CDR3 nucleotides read TGCGCCAGCAGCCACCAAGGGGTCTCGGCAGGGGACTATAATTCACCCCTCCACTTT.

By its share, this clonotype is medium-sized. As DNA, the CDR3 is TGTGCCAGCAGCCTCTACCCCGGGAACACTGAAGCTTTCTTT. Protein: CASSLYPGNTEAFF. This chain joins TRBV7-3 and TRBJ1-1, with D hard to call. Germline V gene sequence: CDR1 SGHTA, CDR2 FQGTGA. Trimming removed 5 bases from V and 1 base from J, with 11 bases in between. The CDR3 runs 14 residues.

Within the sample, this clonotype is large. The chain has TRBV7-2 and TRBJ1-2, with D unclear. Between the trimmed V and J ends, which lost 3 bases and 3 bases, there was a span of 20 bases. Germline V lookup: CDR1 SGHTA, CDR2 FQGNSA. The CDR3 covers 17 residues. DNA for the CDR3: TGTGCCAGCAGCTTCGGCCCTCGGGGTAACGGCGACTATGGCTACACCTTC. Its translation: CASSFGPRGNGDYGYTF.